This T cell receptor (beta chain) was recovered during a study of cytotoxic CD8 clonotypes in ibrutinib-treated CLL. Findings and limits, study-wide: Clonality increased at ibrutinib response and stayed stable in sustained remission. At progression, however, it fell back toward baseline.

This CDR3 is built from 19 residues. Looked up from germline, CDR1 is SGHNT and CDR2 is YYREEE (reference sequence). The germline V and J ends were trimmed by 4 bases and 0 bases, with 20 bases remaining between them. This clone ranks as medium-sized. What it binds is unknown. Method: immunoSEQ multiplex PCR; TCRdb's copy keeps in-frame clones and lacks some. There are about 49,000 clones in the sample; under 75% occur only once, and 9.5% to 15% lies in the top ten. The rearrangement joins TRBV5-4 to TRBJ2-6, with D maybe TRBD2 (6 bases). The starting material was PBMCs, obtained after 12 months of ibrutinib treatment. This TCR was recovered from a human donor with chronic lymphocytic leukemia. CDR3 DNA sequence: TGTGCCAGCAGCGACGTCACGGGACTCGTCTACTCTGGGGCCAACGTCCTGACTTTC. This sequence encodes CASSDVTGLVYSGANVLTF.